This T cell receptor (beta chain) appears in the sequencing data of a study of shared clonotypes between healthy human individuals. This table comes from immunoSEQ multiplex PCR, and its TCRdb copy is limited to in-frame clones, with some not included. The table shows about 2.3 million clones, with approximately 90% occurring only once. The CDR3 is 12 amino acids. Germline assignment: CDR1 MNHNY and CDR2 SVGAGI (reference sequence). Trimming removed 8 bases from V and 5 bases from J; junction bases left unmatched: 3. The sample taken for sequencing was naive CD4+ T cells from PBMCs. Stated subset: CD45RA+ positively selected. The source of this sequence is a man between 18 and 35 years old in good health. Some clones in this sample may be carry-over from other donors' samples. The chain uses TRBV6-6 and TRBJ2-5; 9 positions match TRBD1. CDR3 sequence reads: CASGDRVETQYF. In DNA, the CDR3 is TGTGCCAGCGGGGACAGGGTGGAGACCCAGTACTTC.